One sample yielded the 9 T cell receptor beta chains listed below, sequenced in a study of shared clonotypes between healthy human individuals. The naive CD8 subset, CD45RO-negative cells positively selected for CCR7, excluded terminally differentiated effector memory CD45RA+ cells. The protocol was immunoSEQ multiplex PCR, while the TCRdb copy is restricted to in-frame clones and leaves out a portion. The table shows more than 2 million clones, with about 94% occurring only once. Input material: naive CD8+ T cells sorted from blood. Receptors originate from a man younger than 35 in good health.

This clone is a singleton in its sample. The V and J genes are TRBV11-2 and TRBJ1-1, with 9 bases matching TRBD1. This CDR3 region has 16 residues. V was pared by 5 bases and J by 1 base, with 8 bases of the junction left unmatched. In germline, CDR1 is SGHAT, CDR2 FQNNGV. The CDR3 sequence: CASSPGTGPRNTEAFF. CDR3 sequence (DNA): TGTGCCAGCAGCCCCGGGACAGGGCCGCGGAACACTGAAGCTTTCTTT. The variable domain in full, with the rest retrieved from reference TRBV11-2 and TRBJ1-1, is EAGVAQSPRYKIIEKRQSVAFWCNPISGHATLYWYQQILGQGPKLLIQFQNNGVVDDSQLPKDRFSAERLKGVDSTLKIQPAKLEDSAVYLCASSPGTGPRNTEAFFGQGTRLTVV.

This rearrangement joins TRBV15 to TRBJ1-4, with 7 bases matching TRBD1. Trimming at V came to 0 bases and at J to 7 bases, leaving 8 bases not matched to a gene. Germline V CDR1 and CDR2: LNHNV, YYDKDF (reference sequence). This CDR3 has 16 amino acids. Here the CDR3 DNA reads TGTGCCACCAGCAGAGAGCACGGGACAGAGTTTGAAAAACTGTTTTTT. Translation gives CATSREHGTEFEKLFF. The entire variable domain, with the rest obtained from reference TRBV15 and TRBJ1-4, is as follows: DAMVIQNPRYQVTQFGKPVTLSCSQTLNHNVMYWYQQKSSQAPKLLFHYYDKDFNNEADTPDNFQSRRPNTSFCFLDIRSPGLGDTAMYLCATSREHGTEFEKLFFGSGTQLSVL.

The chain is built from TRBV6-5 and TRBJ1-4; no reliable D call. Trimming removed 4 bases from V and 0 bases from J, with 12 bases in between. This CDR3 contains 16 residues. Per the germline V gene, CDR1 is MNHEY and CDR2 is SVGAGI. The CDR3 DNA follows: TGTGCCAGCAGTTCAACGGATATGACAACTAATGAAAAACTGTTTTTT. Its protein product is CASSSTDMTTNEKLFF.

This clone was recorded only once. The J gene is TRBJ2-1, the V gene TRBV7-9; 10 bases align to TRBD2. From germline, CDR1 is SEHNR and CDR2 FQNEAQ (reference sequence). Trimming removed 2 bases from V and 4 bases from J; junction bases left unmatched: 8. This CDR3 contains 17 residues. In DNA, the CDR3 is TGTGCCAGCAGCTTACCCCCTAGCGGGAGCGAGTACAATGAGCAGTTCTTC. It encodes CASSLPPSGSEYNEQFF.

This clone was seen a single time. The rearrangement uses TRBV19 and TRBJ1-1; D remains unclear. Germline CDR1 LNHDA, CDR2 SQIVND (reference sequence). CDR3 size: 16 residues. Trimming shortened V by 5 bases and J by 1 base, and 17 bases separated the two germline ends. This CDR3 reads CASSPGGRLPNTEAFF. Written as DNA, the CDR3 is TGTGCCAGTAGTCCCGGAGGTAGATTACCGAACACTGAAGCTTTCTTT.

The CDR3 loop is CASSDSLAGTSTDTQYF. DNA for the CDR3: TGTGCCAGCAGTGATAGTCTGGCGGGTACTAGCACAGATACGCAGTATTTT. This sequence joins TRBV2 and TRBJ2-3, with D perhaps matching TRBD2 (5 bases). Germline CDR1 SNHLY, CDR2 FYNNEI. With 3 bases removed from V and 0 bases from J, the gap between germline ends came to 16 bases. CDR3 size: 17 residues.

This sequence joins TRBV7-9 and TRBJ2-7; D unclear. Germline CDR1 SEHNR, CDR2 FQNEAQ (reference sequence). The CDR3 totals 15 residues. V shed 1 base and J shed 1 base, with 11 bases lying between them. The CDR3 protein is CASSLEALGSYEQYF. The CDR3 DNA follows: TGTGCCAGCAGCTTAGAAGCCCTGGGGTCCTACGAGCAGTACTTC.

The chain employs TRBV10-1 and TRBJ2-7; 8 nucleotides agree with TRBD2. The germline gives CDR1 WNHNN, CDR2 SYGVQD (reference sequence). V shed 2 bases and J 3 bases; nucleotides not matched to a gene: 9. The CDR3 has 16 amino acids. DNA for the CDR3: TGCGCCAGCAGTGAGAATGCGGGGGGCCCTTTCTACGAGCAGTACTTC. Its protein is CASSENAGGPFYEQYF.

The CDR3, as DNA: TGTGCCAGCAGTTACTCGGACGGAAAACTGTTTTTT. Encoded protein: CASSYSDGKLFF. The rearrangement uses TRBV6-5 and TRBJ1-4; D is uncertain. Germline-derived CDR1 and CDR2 are MNHEY and SVGAGI. CDR3 length: 12 residues. Trimming removed 0 bases at V and 10 bases at J, with 6 bases between.